The 18 T cell receptor beta chains in this list originate from one sample, sequenced in a study of blood T cell repertoires in COVID-19. TCRdb's table, derived via immunoSEQ multiplex PCR, lists solely in-frame clones and lacks some. This sample has about 310,000 clones, with nearly 90% found just once. Input material: PBMCs or T cells enriched from blood (not recorded which). The receptors here all came from a woman under 30 with acute COVID-19.

This clone appeared a single time. The V gene is TRBV3-1 (or the pseudogene TRBV3-2), the J gene TRBJ2-7; possible D gene TRBD2, 7 bases. Per germline, CDR1 LGHDT and CDR2 YNNKEL (reference sequence). CDR3 size: 16 residues. V was trimmed by 0 bases and J by 7 bases, leaving 19 bases between them. The CDR3 DNA sequence: TGTGCCAGCAGCCAAGAAGGGGGGGCCCCCTCGGAAGAGCAGTACTTC. Translated: CASSQEGGAPSEEQYF.

The chain employs TRBV28 and TRBJ1-5; D unresolved. The CDR3 is made up of 14 amino acids. Trimming removed 3 bases from V and 0 bases from J, with 6 bases in between. Germline values: CDR1 MDHEN, CDR2 SYDVKM. The CDR3 DNA sequence: TGTGCCAGCAGTTTCCGGTATAGCAATCAGCCCCAGCATTTT. Amino acids: CASSFRYSNQPQHF.

This chain uses TRBV9 with TRBJ2-7, with 8 bases matching TRBD1. In germline, CDR1 is SGDLS, CDR2 YYNGEE. Trimming cost V 0 bases and J 5 bases; bases outside gene matches: 4. The CDR3 totals 14 residues. The CDR3 bases are TGTGCCAGCAGCGTAGAGGACAGGGCTCACGAGCAGTACTTC. Its protein is CASSVEDRAHEQYF.

This rearrangement joins TRBV28 to TRBJ1-2; D may be TRBD1 (6 bases). Trimming cost V 6 bases and J 5 bases, with 13 bases left between them. The CDR3 contains 13 residues. Germline-derived CDR1 and CDR2 are MDHEN and SYDVKM. CDR3 residues: CASSTEDRYGYTF. CDR3 DNA: TGTGCCAGCAGCACTGAGGACAGATATGGCTACACCTTC.

The J gene is TRBJ2-7, the V gene TRBV20-1; D unclear. Germline lookup yields CDR1 DFQATT and CDR2 SNEGSKA (reference sequence). The V end was cut by 3 bases, the J end by 4 bases, with 19 bases between. The length of the CDR3 is 15 residues. This CDR3 reads CSASEYRSPMYEQYF. DNA of the CDR3: TGCAGTGCTAGTGAGTACCGGAGTCCAATGTACGAGCAGTACTTC.

The chain couples TRBV19 to TRBJ1-6, with D tentatively TRBD1 (6 bases). V shed 4 bases and J shed 7 bases, with 20 bases lying between them. This CDR3 comprises 17 residues. Germline V gene sequence: CDR1 LNHDA, CDR2 SQIVND (reference sequence). In DNA form, the CDR3 reads TGTGCCAGTAGTACGCTACAGGGCACGGGGGGGAATTCACCCCTCCACTTT. It specifies CASSTLQGTGGNSPLHF.

This clone was observed a few times. This rearrangement joins TRBV12-3 or TRBV12-4 to TRBJ2-2; TRBD1 matches at 7 bases. V was clipped by 6 bases and J by 5 bases; unmatched bases: 3. This CDR3 has 13 amino acids. The CDR3 nucleotides read TGTGCCAGCAGAAAACAGGGGACCGGGGAGCTGTTTTTT. Its translation: CASRKQGTGELFF.

The chain carries TRBV5-1 and TRBJ2-3, with 9 positions matching TRBD2. The CDR3 consists of 17 residues. Trimming at V came to 4 bases and at J to 4 bases, leaving 13 bases not matched to a gene. Germline V gene sequence: CDR1 SGHRS, CDR2 YFSETQ. In DNA form, the CDR3 reads TGCGCCAGCAGCCCCCCCGTATTAGCGGGAGTGTCAGATACGCAGTATTTT. This sequence encodes CASSPPVLAGVSDTQYF.

This rearrangement joins TRBV9 to TRBJ1-4; D ambiguous. V was pared by 0 bases and J by 3 bases, with 6 bases between. CDR1 is SGDLS, CDR2 YYNGEE, per germline. The CDR3 covers 14 residues. The chain's CDR3 is CASSVAPANEKLFF. CDR3 nucleotide sequence: TGTGCCAGCAGCGTAGCCCCAGCTAATGAAAAACTGTTTTTT.

J is TRBJ2-4 and V is TRBV28; D is unresolved. V was shortened by 6 bases and J by 1 base, with 7 bases between the two germline ends. CDR3 length: 13 amino acids. CDR1 MDHEN and CDR2 SYDVKM come from the germline V gene. CDR3 region: CASSSPAKNIQYF. For the CDR3, the DNA is TGTGCCAGCAGCAGTCCTGCCAAAAACATTCAGTACTTC.

The CDR3 spells CASSPAGGRGTEAFF. The CDR3 DNA follows: TGTGCCAGCAGTCCAGCGGGGGGCCGTGGGACTGAAGCTTTCTTT. The chain links TRBV6-5 to TRBJ1-1, with D possibly being TRBD1 (6 bases). Germline assignment: CDR1 MNHEY and CDR2 SVGAGI. Between the trimmed V and J ends, which lost 5 bases and 5 bases, there was a span of 18 bases. The CDR3 has 15 residues.

On this clone itself: Additional DNA sequences in this sample encode the identical CDR3. The V call is TRBV28, the J call TRBJ2-5; D call uncertain. The V end lost 5 bases, the J end lost 5 bases, and 6 bases lay between the germline ends. Germline CDR1 MDHEN, CDR2 SYDVKM. CDR3 length equals 11 residues. This CDR3 reads CASSPRETQYF. The CDR3, as DNA: TGTGCCAGCAGTCCTCGGGAGACCCAGTACTTC. The variable domain in full, with the rest retrieved from reference TRBV28 and TRBJ2-5, is DVKVTQSSRYLVKRTGEKVFLECVQDMDHENMFWYRQDPGLGLRLIYFSYDVKMKEKGDIPEGYSVSREKKERFSLILESASTNQTSMYLCASSPRETQYFGPGTRLLVL.

V usage is TRBV27 and J usage is TRBJ1-4, with a tentative D call TRBD1 (6 bases). The CDR3 is 15 amino acids. Trimming shortened V by 7 bases and J by 3 bases, and 15 bases separated the two germline ends. Per germline, CDR1 MNHEY and CDR2 SMNVEV (reference sequence). The CDR3 is CASTSTRTANEKLFF. The CDR3 coding sequence is TGTGCCAGCACGAGCACCCGGACAGCTAATGAAAAACTGTTTTTT.

The rearrangement links TRBV9 to TRBJ2-7; D is uncertain. Trimming pared 0 bases from V and 4 bases from J, leaving 17 bases between. Germline-derived CDR1 and CDR2 are SGDLS and YYNGEE. The length of the CDR3 is 16 residues. The CDR3 DNA reads TGTGCCAGCAGCGTAGCACCCGGCCAGGCCCCGTACGAGCAGTACTTC. As protein: CASSVAPGQAPYEQYF.

The chain uses TRBV24-1 and TRBJ2-3; tentatively, D is TRBD1 (6 bases). CDR1 and CDR2 (germline): KGHDR, SFDVKD. This CDR3 contains 18 residues. The V end was cut by 3 bases, the J end by 5 bases, with 23 bases between. This CDR3 reads CATSDPLETPAGVDTQYF. The CDR3 nucleotides read TGTGCCACCAGTGATCCTTTGGAAACCCCAGCAGGGGTAGATACGCAGTATTTT.

The chain is built from TRBV7-2 and TRBJ2-2; D is perhaps TRBD2 (6 bases). The germline CDR1 and CDR2 sequences are SGHTA and FQGNSA. Trimming stripped 3 bases from V and 3 bases from J, with 11 bases between. This CDR3 region has 15 residues. The CDR3 loop is CASSFLRGHTGELFF. The CDR3 DNA reads TGTGCCAGCAGCTTTCTGCGGGGTCACACCGGGGAGCTGTTTTTT.

This clone turned up a few times. The V gene is TRBV18, the J gene TRBJ2-7; 8 positions match TRBD2. CDR1 is KGHSH, CDR2 LQKENI, per germline. Losses at the gene ends were 6 bases for V and 5 bases for J; bases not matched to a gene: 3. The CDR3 extends over 12 amino acids. In nucleotides, the CDR3 is TGTGCCAGCTCCCGGACTAGCAACGAGCAGTACTTC. This translates into CASSRTSNEQYF.

The rearrangement uses TRBV29-1 and TRBJ1-2; 9 nucleotides align to TRBD1. The junction had 5 bases not matched to a gene; V was cut back by 6 bases and J by 9 bases. The CDR3 covers 11 residues. CDR1 is SQVTM, CDR2 ANQGSEA, per germline. This CDR3 is CSVRDRESYTF. The CDR3 DNA follows: TGCAGCGTACGGGACAGGGAAAGCTACACCTTC.